This T cell receptor (beta chain) was identified during a study of shared clonotypes between healthy human individuals. This table comes from immunoSEQ multiplex PCR, and its TCRdb copy is limited to in-frame clones, with some not included. The sample holds about 980,000 clones, 70% to 85% seen once. The germline gives CDR1 MNHEY, CDR2 SMNVEV (reference sequence). The germline V and J ends were trimmed by 5 bases and 9 bases, with 15 bases remaining between them. The CDR3 has 13 amino acids. This clone has only one observation. Material: memory CD4+ T cells sorted from blood. Subset in this sample: CD45RA-negative fraction. The sequence was collected from a man between 18 and 35 years old in good health. The rearrangement joins TRBV27 to TRBJ2-3; D not resolved. In DNA, the CDR3 is TGTGCCAGCAGTACCCCCCTCGTTGGGACGCAGTATTTT. This codes for CASSTPLVGTQYF.